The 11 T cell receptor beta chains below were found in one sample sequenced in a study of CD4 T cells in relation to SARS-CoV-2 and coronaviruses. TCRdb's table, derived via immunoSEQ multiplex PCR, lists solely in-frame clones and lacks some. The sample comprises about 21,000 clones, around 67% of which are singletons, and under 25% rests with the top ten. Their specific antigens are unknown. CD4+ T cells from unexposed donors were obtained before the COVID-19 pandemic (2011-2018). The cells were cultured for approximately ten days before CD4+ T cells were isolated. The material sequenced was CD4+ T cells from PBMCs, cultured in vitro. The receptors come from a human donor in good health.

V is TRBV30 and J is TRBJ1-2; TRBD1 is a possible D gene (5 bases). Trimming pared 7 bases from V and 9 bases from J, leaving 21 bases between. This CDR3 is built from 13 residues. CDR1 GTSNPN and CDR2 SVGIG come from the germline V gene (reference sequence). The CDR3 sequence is CASLTSRDLSYTF. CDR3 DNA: TGTGCCTCATTAACAAGCCGGGACTTGAGCTACACCTTC.

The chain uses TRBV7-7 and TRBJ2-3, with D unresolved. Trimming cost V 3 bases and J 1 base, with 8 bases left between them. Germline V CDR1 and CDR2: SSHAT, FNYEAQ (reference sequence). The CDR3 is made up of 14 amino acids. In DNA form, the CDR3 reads TGTGCCAGCAGCTTTGGGCAGGGCACAGATACGCAGTATTTT. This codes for CASSFGQGTDTQYF.

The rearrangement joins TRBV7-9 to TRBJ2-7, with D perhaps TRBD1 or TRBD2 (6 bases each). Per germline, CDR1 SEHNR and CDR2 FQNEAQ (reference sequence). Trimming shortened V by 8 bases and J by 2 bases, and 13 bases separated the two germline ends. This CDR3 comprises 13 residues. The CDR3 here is CASRRGATYEQYF. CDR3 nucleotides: TGTGCCAGCCGGAGGGGGGCGACCTACGAGCAGTACTTC.

CDR3 sequence: CASSDQSASSYEQYF. DNA for the CDR3: TGTGCCAGCAGTGACCAGTCAGCATCCTCCTACGAGCAGTACTTC. The chain has TRBV2 and TRBJ2-7, with no clear D. Germline loops: CDR1 SNHLY, CDR2 FYNNEI. V lost 3 bases, J lost 0 bases, and 12 bases lay in between. The CDR3 loop spans 15 amino acids.

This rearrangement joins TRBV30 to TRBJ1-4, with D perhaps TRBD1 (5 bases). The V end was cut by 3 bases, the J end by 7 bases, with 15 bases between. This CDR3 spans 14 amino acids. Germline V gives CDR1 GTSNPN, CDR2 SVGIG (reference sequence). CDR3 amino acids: CAWSRGARGEKLFF. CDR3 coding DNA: TGTGCCTGGAGCCGCGGGGCGCGAGGTGAAAAACTGTTTTTT.

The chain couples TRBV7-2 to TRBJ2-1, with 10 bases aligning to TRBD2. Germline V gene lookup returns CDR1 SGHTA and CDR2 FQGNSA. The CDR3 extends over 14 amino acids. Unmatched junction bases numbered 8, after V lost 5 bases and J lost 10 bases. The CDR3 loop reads CASSPQPSGREQFF. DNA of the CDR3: TGTGCCAGCAGCCCCCAACCTAGCGGGAGAGAGCAGTTCTTC.

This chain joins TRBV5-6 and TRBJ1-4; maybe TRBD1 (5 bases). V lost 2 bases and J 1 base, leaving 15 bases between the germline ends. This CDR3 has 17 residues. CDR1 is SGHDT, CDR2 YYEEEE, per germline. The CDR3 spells CASSFGLLGGTNEKLFF. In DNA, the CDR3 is TGTGCCAGCAGCTTCGGACTTCTTGGGGGAACTAATGAAAAACTGTTTTTT.

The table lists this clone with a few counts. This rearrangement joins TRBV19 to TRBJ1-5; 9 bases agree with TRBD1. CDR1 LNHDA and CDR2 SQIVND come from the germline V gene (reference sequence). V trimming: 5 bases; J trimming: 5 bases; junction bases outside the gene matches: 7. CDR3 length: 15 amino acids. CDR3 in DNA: TGTGCCAGTAGTGGAGAGACAGGGGGGTATCAGCCCCAGCATTTT. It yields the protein CASSGETGGYQPQHF. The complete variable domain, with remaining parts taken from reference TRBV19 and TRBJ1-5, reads DGGITQSPKYLFRKEGQNVTLSCEQNLNHDAMYWYRQDPGQGLRLIYYSQIVNDFQKGDIAEGYSVSREKKESFPLTVTSAQKNPTAFYLCASSGETGGYQPQHFGDGTRLSIL.

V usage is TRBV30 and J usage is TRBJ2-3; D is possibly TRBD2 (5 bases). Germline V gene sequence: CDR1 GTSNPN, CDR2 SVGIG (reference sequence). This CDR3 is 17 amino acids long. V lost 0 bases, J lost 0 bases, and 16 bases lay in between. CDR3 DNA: TGTGCCTGGAGTGTACTAGGGCTAGCTGCTAGCACAGATACGCAGTATTTT. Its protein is CAWSVLGLAASTDTQYF.

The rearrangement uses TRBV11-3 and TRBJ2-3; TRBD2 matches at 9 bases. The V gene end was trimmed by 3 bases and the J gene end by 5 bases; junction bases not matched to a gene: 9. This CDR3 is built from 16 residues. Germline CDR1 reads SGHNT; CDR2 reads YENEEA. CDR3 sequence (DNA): TGTGCCAGCAGCTTTGCTAGCGGGGAGCCCGGAGATACGCAGTATTTT. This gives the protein CASSFASGEPGDTQYF.

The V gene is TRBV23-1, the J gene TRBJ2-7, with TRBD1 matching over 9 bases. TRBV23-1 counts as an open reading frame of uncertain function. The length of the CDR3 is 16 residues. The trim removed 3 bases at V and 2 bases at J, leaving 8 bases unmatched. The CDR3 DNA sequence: TGCGCCAGCAGTCAGCCTGGACAGGGGTATCCCTACGAGCAGTACTTC. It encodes CASSQPGQGYPYEQYF.